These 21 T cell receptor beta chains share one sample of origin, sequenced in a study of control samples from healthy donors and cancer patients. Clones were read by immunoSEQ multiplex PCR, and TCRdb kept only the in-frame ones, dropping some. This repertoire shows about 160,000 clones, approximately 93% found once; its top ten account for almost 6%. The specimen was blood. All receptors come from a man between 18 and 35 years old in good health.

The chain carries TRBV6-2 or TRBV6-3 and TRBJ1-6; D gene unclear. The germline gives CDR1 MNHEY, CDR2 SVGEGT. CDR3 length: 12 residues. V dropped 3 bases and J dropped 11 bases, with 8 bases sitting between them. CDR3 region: CASSYPDPPLHF. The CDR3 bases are TGTGCCAGCAGTTATCCCGACCCACCCCTCCACTTT.

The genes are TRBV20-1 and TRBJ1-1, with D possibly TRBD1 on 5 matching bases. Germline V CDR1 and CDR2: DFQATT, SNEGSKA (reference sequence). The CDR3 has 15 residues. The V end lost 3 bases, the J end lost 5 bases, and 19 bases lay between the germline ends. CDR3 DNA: TGCAGTGCTAGTACCCTGGGGACCCCCACAACTGAAGCTTTCTTT. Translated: CSASTLGTPTTEAFF.

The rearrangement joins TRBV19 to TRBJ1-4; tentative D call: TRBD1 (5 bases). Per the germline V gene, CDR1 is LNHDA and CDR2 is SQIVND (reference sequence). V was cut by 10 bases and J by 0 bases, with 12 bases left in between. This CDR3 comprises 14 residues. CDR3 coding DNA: TGTGCCACCGCCCCACAGGCAACTAATGAAAAACTGTTTTTT. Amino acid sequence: CATAPQATNEKLFF.

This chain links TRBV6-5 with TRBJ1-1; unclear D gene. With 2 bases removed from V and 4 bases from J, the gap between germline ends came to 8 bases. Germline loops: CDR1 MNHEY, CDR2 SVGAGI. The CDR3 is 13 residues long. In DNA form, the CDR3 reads TGTGCCAGCAGTTACGAGGCGGGCACTGAAGCTTTCTTT. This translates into CASSYEAGTEAFF.

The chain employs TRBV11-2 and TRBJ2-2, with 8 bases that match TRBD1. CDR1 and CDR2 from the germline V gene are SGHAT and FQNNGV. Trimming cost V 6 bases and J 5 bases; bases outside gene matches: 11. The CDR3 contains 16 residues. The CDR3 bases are TGTGCCAGCAGGCCATTTGGACAGGGACGGACCGGGGAGCTGTTTTTT. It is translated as CASRPFGQGRTGELFF.

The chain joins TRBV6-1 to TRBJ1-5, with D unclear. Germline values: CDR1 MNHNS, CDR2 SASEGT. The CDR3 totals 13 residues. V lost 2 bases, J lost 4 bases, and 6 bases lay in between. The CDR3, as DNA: TGTGCCAGCAGTGAATACCCAAATCAGCCCCAGCATTTT. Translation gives CASSEYPNQPQHF.

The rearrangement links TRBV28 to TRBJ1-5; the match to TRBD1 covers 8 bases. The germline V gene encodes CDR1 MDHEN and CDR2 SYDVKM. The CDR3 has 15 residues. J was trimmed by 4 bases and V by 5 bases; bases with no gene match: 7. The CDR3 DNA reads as TGTGCCAGCAGTCCATGGACAGGGCATAATCAGCCCCAGCATTTT. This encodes CASSPWTGHNQPQHF.

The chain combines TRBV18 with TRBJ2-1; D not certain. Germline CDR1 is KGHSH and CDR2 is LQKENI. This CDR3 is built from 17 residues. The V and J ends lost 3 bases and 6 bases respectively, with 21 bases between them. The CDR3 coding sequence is TGTGCCAGCTCACCCCCGTTGGGCGGACGCGGCACCAATGAGCAGTTCTTC. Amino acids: CASSPPLGGRGTNEQFF.

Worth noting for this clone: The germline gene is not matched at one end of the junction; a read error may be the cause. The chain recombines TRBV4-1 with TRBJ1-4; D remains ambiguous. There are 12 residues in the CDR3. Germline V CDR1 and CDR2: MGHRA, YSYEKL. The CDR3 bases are TGCGCCAGCAGCCAAGGTGGTGAAAAGCTGTTTTTT. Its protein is CASSQGGEKLFF.

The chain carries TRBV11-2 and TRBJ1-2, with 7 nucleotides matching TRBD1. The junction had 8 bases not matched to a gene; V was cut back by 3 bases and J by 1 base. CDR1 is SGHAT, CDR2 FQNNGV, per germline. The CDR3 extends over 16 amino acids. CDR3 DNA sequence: TGTGCCAGCAGCTTCCACTCAGGGGGGCTTAACTATGGCTACACCTTC. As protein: CASSFHSGGLNYGYTF.

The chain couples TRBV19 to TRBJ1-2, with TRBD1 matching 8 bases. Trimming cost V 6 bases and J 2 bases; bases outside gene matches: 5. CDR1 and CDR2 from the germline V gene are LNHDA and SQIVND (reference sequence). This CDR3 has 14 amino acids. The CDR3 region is CASSPGQGNYGYTF. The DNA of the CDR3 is TGTGCCAGTAGCCCTGGACAGGGAAACTATGGCTACACCTTC.

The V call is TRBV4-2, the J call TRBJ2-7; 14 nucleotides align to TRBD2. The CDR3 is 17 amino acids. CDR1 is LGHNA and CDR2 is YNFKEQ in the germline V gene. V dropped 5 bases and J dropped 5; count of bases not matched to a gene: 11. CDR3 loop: CASSSLRGLAGADEQYF. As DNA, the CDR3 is TGTGCCAGCAGCTCGCTCCGGGGACTAGCGGGAGCCGACGAGCAGTACTTC.

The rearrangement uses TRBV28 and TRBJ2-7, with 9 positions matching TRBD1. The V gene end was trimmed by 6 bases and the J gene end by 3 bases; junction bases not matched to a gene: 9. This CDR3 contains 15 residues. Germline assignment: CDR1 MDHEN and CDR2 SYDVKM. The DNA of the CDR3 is TGTGCCAGCAGGTACAGGGGGCCGGAAGGCTACGAGCAGTACTTC. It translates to CASRYRGPEGYEQYF.

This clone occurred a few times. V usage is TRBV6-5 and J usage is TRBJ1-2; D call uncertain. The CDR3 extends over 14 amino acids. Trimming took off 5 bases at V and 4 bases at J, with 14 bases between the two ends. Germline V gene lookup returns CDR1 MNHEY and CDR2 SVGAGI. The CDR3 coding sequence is TGTGCCAGCAGTCCCAAAGTCGGGTCCTATGGCTACACCTTC. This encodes CASSPKVGSYGYTF.

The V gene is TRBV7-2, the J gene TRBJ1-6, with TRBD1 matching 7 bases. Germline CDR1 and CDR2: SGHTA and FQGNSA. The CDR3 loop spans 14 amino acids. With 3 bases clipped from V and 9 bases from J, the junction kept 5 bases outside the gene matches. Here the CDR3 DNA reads TGTGCCAGCAGCTTTAACAGGGGAAGTTCACCCCTCCACTTT. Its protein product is CASSFNRGSSPLHF.

The DNA for the CDR3 is TGTGCCAGCAGCCTGGACAGCATTAACGGCTACACCTTC. It codes for CASSLDSINGYTF. This sequence joins TRBV5-4 and TRBJ1-2, with D possibly matching TRBD1 (6 bases). Germline V gives CDR1 SGHNT, CDR2 YYREEE (reference sequence). This CDR3 is built from 13 residues. Trimming took 4 bases from V and 8 from J, leaving 15 bases between them.

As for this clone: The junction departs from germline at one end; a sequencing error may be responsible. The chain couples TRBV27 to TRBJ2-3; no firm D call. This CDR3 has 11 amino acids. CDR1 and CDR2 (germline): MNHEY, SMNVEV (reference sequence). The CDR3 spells CASSSGLPVHF. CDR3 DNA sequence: TGTGCCAGCAGTTCTGGGCTTCCCGTGCATTTT.

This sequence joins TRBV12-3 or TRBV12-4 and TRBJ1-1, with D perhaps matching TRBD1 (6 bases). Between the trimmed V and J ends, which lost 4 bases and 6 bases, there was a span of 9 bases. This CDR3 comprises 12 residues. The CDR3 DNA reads TGTGCCAGCAGTTCGGGGGCCCCTGAAGCTTTCTTT. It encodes CASSSGAPEAFF.

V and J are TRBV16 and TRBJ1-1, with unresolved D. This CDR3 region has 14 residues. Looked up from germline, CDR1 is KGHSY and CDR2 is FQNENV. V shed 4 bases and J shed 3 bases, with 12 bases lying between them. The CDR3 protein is CASSRTDGYTEAFF. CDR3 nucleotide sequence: TGTGCCAGCAGCCGAACCGACGGTTACACTGAAGCTTTCTTT.

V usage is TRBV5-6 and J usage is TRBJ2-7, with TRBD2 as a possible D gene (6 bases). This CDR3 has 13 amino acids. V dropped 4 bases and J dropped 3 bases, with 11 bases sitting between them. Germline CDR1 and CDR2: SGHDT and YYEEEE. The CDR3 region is CASSPGGNYEQYF. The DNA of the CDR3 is TGTGCCAGCAGCCCTGGGGGGAACTACGAGCAGTACTTC.

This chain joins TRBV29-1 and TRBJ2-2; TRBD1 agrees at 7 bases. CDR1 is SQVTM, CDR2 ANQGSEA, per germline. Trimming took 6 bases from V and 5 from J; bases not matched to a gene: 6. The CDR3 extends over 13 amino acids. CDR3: CSVNRGGTGELFF. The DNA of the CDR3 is TGCAGCGTGAACAGGGGTGGAACCGGGGAGCTGTTTTTT.